This T cell receptor (beta chain) was captured in a study of shared clonotypes between healthy human individuals. CD8 cells classed as naive were CD45RO-negative and positively selected for CCR7, excluding terminally differentiated effector memory CD45RA+ cells. Data came from immunoSEQ multiplex PCR; TCRdb stores just in-frame clones and leaves some out. The sample has about 800,000 clones; just over 95% are singletons. V lost 5 bases, J lost 0 bases, and 10 bases lay in between. The germline CDR1 and CDR2 sequences are SGHVS and FQNEAQ. This CDR3 contains 15 residues. The origin of this receptor is a young man in good health. V and J are TRBV7-8 and TRBJ2-2; D gene uncertain. The sequenced sample was naive CD8+ T cells sorted from blood. For the CDR3, the DNA is TGTGCCAGCAGCCTTGGTTACGCGAACACCGGGGAGCTGTTTTTT. As protein: CASSLGYANTGELFF.